These 19 T cell receptor beta chains originate from one sample sequenced in a study of T cell responses to AZD1222 COVID-19 vaccine. The data were produced by immunoSEQ multiplex PCR, yet TCRdb's version contains in-frame clones alone and is incomplete. The sample holds 80,000 to 90,000 clones, roughly nine tenths seen once. Source: peripheral blood, taken on day 0 of AZD1222 vaccination. These receptors came from an adult in good health.

The J gene is TRBJ2-3, the V gene TRBV5-1, with TRBD1 matching 8 bases. The V gene end was trimmed by 4 bases and the J gene end by 3 bases; junction bases not matched to a gene: 7. The germline V gene encodes CDR1 SGHRS and CDR2 YFSETQ. The CDR3 length is 15 residues. The CDR3 DNA reads as TGCGCCAGCAGCCAAGGACAGGGAAATACAGATACGCAGTATTTT. The encoded protein is CASSQGQGNTDTQYF.

The V gene is TRBV24-1, the J gene TRBJ2-1; D is perhaps TRBD2 (6 bases). V was pared by 4 bases and J by 8 bases, with 11 bases between. This CDR3 comprises 13 residues. Germline CDR1 reads KGHDR; CDR2 reads SFDVKD. The CDR3 is CATSDPLAHEQFF. The CDR3 nucleotides read TGTGCCACCAGTGACCCACTAGCTCATGAGCAGTTCTTC.

This chain connects TRBV5-6 to TRBJ1-1; D remains ambiguous. Trimming stripped 0 bases from V and 7 bases from J, with 4 bases between. CDR1 and CDR2 (germline): SGHDT, YYEEEE. The CDR3 runs 11 residues. CDR3 bases: TGTGCCAGCAGCTTGGCTTATGAAGCTTTCTTT. Amino acid sequence: CASSLAYEAFF.

This clone was picked up one time. The chain carries TRBV12-5 and TRBJ2-1; no reliable D call. Trimming cost V 6 bases and J 6 bases, with 12 bases left between them. The CDR3 spans 13 residues. Germline V CDR1 and CDR2: LGHNT, FRNRAP. DNA of the CDR3: TGTGCTAGTGGCCTCGACTGGGTCAATGAGCAGTTCTTC. This codes for CASGLDWVNEQFF. Full variable domain (missing parts from reference TRBV12-5 and TRBJ2-1): DARVTQTPRHKVTEMGQEVTMRCQPILGHNTVFWYRQTMMQGLELLAYFRNRAPLDDSGMPKDRFSAEMPDATLATLKIQPSEPRDSAVYFCASGLDWVNEQFFGPGTRLTVL.

The genes are TRBV5-1 and TRBJ1-4, with D unclear. The CDR3 covers 14 residues. Per the germline V gene, CDR1 is SGHRS and CDR2 is YFSETQ. V was clipped by 0 bases and J by 1 base, with 4 bases between them. CDR3 region: CASSLGGTNEKLFF. The CDR3 DNA is TGCGCCAGCAGCTTGGGTGGAACTAATGAAAAACTGTTTTTT.

The chain recombines TRBV25-1 with TRBJ2-6; D gene ambiguous. Deletions cut 5 bases from V and 0 bases from J, with 14 bases between. The CDR3 totals 17 residues. Germline lookup yields CDR1 MGHDK and CDR2 SYGVNS. The CDR3: CASSRPVGYSGANVLTF. CDR3 sequence (DNA): TGTGCCAGCAGTCGACCGGTTGGTTACTCTGGGGCCAACGTCCTGACTTTC.

This chain uses TRBV5-1 with TRBJ2-2; 7 bases map to TRBD2. The CDR3 totals 15 residues. After removal of 5 bases from V and 0 bases from J, the junction contained 4 bases not matched to a gene. Germline V gives CDR1 SGHRS, CDR2 YFSETQ. The CDR3 reads CASSVGGANTGELFF. Here the CDR3 DNA reads TGCGCCAGCAGTGTTGGGGGGGCGAACACCGGGGAGCTGTTTTTT.

The chain uses TRBV13 and TRBJ2-7; TRBD1 agrees at 8 bases. The CDR3 is 17 amino acids. J lost 4 bases, V lost 2 bases, and 13 bases had no gene match. Germline CDR1 PRHDT, CDR2 FYEKMQ (reference sequence). This chain's CDR3 is CASSLFLGQGYRYEQYF. In DNA form, the CDR3 reads TGTGCCAGCAGCTTATTTTTAGGACAGGGTTATCGTTACGAGCAGTACTTC.

This chain uses TRBV6-1 with TRBJ2-7, with 11 bases identical to TRBD2. CDR3 size: 17 residues. Germline V lookup: CDR1 MNHNS, CDR2 SASEGT. V shed 1 base and J 0 bases; nucleotides not matched to a gene: 5. CDR3 DNA sequence: TGTGCCAGCAGTGAAGTTAGCGGGGGGGCGAGCTCCTACGAGCAGTACTTC. This translates into CASSEVSGGASSYEQYF.

The chain employs TRBV7-9 and TRBJ2-7; perhaps TRBD1 as D (6 bases). The CDR3 loop spans 16 amino acids. V shed 3 bases and J shed 2 bases, with 17 bases lying between them. The germline CDR1 and CDR2 sequences are SEHNR and FQNEAQ (reference sequence). CDR3 amino acids: CASSLGDRLGTYEQYF. CDR3 DNA sequence: TGTGCCAGCAGCTTGGGCGACAGGCTGGGGACCTACGAGCAGTACTTC.

As concerns this clone: Relative to the germline gene, one junction end is altered; a read error may explain this. J is TRBJ1-1 and V is TRBV3-1 (or the pseudogene TRBV3-2); 7 bases are shared with TRBD1. Germline V gene sequence: CDR1 LGHDT, CDR2 YNNKEL (reference sequence). This CDR3 has 15 amino acids. The CDR3 DNA reads as TGTGCCAGCACCCAAGAGACAGGGTGGTCCACTGAAGCTTTCTTT. It specifies CASTQETGWSTEAFF.

In DNA, the CDR3 is TGTGCCATCAGTGAGGGGACCCCAGATACGCAGTATTTT. Translation: CAISEGTPDTQYF. The rearrangement joins TRBV10-3 to TRBJ2-3; the D gene could be TRBD1 or TRBD2 (5 bases each). This CDR3 has 13 residues. V was clipped by 2 bases and J by 4 bases, with 7 bases between them. Germline assignment: CDR1 ENHRY and CDR2 SYGVKD.

V is TRBV19 and J is TRBJ1-4; D is unclear. The CDR3 consists of 16 residues. Germline V lookup: CDR1 LNHDA, CDR2 SQIVND (reference sequence). The V and J ends lost 1 base and 4 bases respectively, with 13 bases between them. The CDR3 region is CASSIGVGRINEKLFF. CDR3 DNA: TGTGCCAGTAGTATAGGCGTCGGACGGATTAATGAAAAACTGTTTTTT. Full variable domain (missing parts from reference TRBV19 and TRBJ1-4): DGGITQSPKYLFRKEGQNVTLSCEQNLNHDAMYWYRQDPGQGLRLIYYSQIVNDFQKGDIAEGYSVSREKKESFPLTVTSAQKNPTAFYLCASSIGVGRINEKLFFGSGTQLSVL.

The gene calls are TRBV7-2 and TRBJ1-2; D may be TRBD1 (5 bases). Germline assignment: CDR1 SGHTA and CDR2 FQGNSA. Trimming pared 1 base from V and 4 bases from J, leaving 10 bases between. The CDR3 totals 14 residues. CDR3 DNA: TGTGCCAGCAGCTTAGGGGGCGCGGGCTATGGCTACACCTTC. Translating gives CASSLGGAGYGYTF.

The chain combines TRBV27 with TRBJ1-5; D possibly corresponds to TRBD1 (5 bases). CDR1 MNHEY and CDR2 SMNVEV come from the germline V gene (reference sequence). The CDR3 runs to 15 residues. V was clipped by 8 bases and J by 4 bases, with 18 bases between them. The CDR3 sequence: CASRPGTRANQPQHF. CDR3 bases: TGTGCCAGCCGCCCGGGGACGCGAGCAAATCAGCCCCAGCATTTT.

V and J are TRBV6-4 and TRBJ2-1, with D maybe TRBD2 (6 bases). The CDR3 contains 13 residues. Germline assignment: CDR1 MRHNA and CDR2 SNTAGT. V was cut by 2 bases and J by 13 bases, with 15 bases left in between. The CDR3 DNA follows: TGTGCCAGCAGTGACATAGTGGGGGGTGCCCAGTTCTTC. This translates into CASSDIVGGAQFF.

This clone was detected only once. The gene calls are TRBV28 and TRBJ1-3; D possibly corresponds to TRBD1 (6 bases). Trimming took 6 bases from V and 1 from J, leaving 16 bases between them. Germline assignment: CDR1 MDHEN and CDR2 SYDVKM. CDR3 length: 16 residues. The CDR3 spells CASSQLGGGSGNTIYF. CDR3 coding DNA: TGTGCCAGCAGCCAACTTGGAGGGGGATCTGGAAACACCATATATTTT.

The rearrangement links TRBV3-1 (or the pseudogene TRBV3-2) to TRBJ1-1; tentative D call: TRBD1 (6 bases). The CDR3 is 14 amino acids. Germline loops: CDR1 LGHDT, CDR2 YNNKEL (reference sequence). Trimming removed 1 base from V and 4 bases from J, with 10 bases in between. Written as DNA, the CDR3 is TGTGCCAGCAGCCAAGGGTCCAGGGGCACTGAAGCTTTCTTT. It encodes CASSQGSRGTEAFF.

This chain uses TRBV5-4 with TRBJ2-2; D unclear. CDR3 length equals 14 residues. V was clipped by 1 base and J by 4 bases, with 8 bases between them. The germline V gene encodes CDR1 SGHNT and CDR2 YYREEE (reference sequence). The CDR3 protein is CASSLQEATGELFF. The CDR3 DNA reads TGTGCCAGCAGCTTGCAAGAGGCCACCGGGGAGCTGTTTTTT. Looking up the rest from reference TRBV5-4 and TRBJ2-2 gives the full variable domain: ETGVTQSPTHLIKTRGQQVTLRCSSQSGHNTVSWYQQALGQGPQFIFQYYREEENGRGNFPPRFSGLQFPNYSSELNVNALELDDSALYLCASSLQEATGELFFGEGSRLTVL.